One and the same sample provided the 6 T cell receptor beta chains below, sequenced in a study of cytomegalovirus exposure and HLA in healthy donors. It was with 60 Vbeta and 13 Jbeta primers that the PCR ran. Sequencing was performed with immunoSEQ multiplex PCR; in TCRdb, only in-frame clones are kept and a portion is missing. The profile shows under 200,000 clones, 77% of them singletons. The sample comprised PBMCs. These receptors originate from a man aged 25-40 years in good health and CMV-seropositive.

This clone was counted between two and nine times. V usage is TRBV5-6 and J usage is TRBJ2-2, with TRBD1 matching 7 bases. Germline V lookup: CDR1 SGHDT, CDR2 YYEEEE. J was trimmed by 4 bases and V by 4 bases; bases with no gene match: 10. There are 16 residues in the CDR3. The CDR3 spells CASSPGPRDSTGELFF. DNA of the CDR3: TGTGCCAGCAGCCCCGGGCCCCGGGACAGCACCGGGGAGCTGTTTTTT. The full variable domain, completed using reference TRBV5-6 and TRBJ2-2, is DAGVTQSPTHLIKTRGQQVTLRCSPKSGHDTVSWYQQALGQGPQFIFQYYEEEERQRGNFPDRFSGHQFPNYSSELNVNALLLGDSALYLCASSPGPRDSTGELFFGEGSRLTVL.

The chain employs TRBV5-1 and TRBJ2-3, with D possibly TRBD1 on 5 matching bases. Germline assignment: CDR1 SGHRS and CDR2 YFSETQ. The CDR3 spans 16 residues. The ends were cut back, 3 bases at V and 2 bases at J, with 16 bases in the middle. The CDR3 reads CASSSLAGASTDTQYF. For the CDR3, the DNA is TGCGCCAGCAGCTCCCTTGCTGGGGCATCCACAGATACGCAGTATTTT. The full variable domain, completed using reference TRBV5-1 and TRBJ2-3, is KAGVTQTPRYLIKTRGQQVTLSCSPISGHRSVSWYQQTPGQGLQFLFEYFSETQRNKGNFPGRFSGRQFSNSRSEMNVSTLELGDSALYLCASSSLAGASTDTQYFGPGTRLTVL.

V usage is TRBV6-5 and J usage is TRBJ1-5, with 11 positions matching TRBD1. Germline V gene sequence: CDR1 MNHEY, CDR2 SVGAGI. The CDR3 spans 15 residues. V trimming: 2 bases; J trimming: 4 bases; junction bases outside the gene matches: 1. The chain's CDR3 is CASSYGTGGNQPQHF. The DNA of the CDR3 is TGTGCCAGCAGTTACGGGACAGGGGGGAATCAGCCCCAGCATTTT.

The chain combines TRBV18 with TRBJ2-5; 9 bases are a match to TRBD2. In germline, CDR1 is KGHSH, CDR2 LQKENI. Unmatched junction bases numbered 9, after V lost 0 bases and J lost 1 base. The CDR3 is made up of 18 amino acids. The CDR3 nucleotides read TGTGCCAGCTCACCACCGGTGGGTAGCGGGGGAATCCAAGAGACCCAGTACTTC. Protein product: CASSPPVGSGGIQETQYF. The variable domain in full, with the rest retrieved from reference TRBV18 and TRBJ2-5, is NAGVMQNPRHLVRRRGQEARLRCSPMKGHSHVYWYRQLPEEGLKFMVYLQKENIIDESGMPKERFSAEFPKEGPSILRIQQVVRGDSAAYFCASSPPVGSGGIQETQYFGPGTRLLVL.

The V and J genes are TRBV7-2 and TRBJ2-7, with D unclear. Germline V gene data show CDR1 as SGHTA and CDR2 as FQGNSA. The CDR3 extends over 16 amino acids. The ends were cut back, 5 bases at V and 2 bases at J, with 19 bases in the middle. The CDR3 protein is CASSKNPPGSPYEQYF. The CDR3, as DNA: TGTGCCAGCAGCAAAAATCCCCCAGGAAGCCCCTACGAGCAGTACTTC.

The sample holds a few counts of this clone. The genes are TRBV5-1 and TRBJ2-3; 12 bases align to TRBD2. CDR1 is SGHRS and CDR2 is YFSETQ in the germline V gene. V gave up 3 bases and J gave up 2 bases; unmatched junction bases: 7. The CDR3 is made up of 17 amino acids. The CDR3, as DNA: TGCGCCAGCAGCTCCGGGACTAGCGGGTTTCCCACAGATACGCAGTATTTT. It specifies CASSSGTSGFPTDTQYF.